One sample yielded the 14 T cell receptor beta chains listed below, sequenced in a study of CD8+ T cells in alopecia areata. Markers including CD4, CD8alpha, NKG2D and NKG2ACE guided sorting of pooled cutaneous lymph node cells. Extracted RNA was reverse transcribed, and the resulting cDNA served as sequencing template. This table comes from immunoSEQ multiplex PCR, and its TCRdb copy is limited to in-frame clones, with some not included. Sampling found approximately 300,000 clones, none seen once. Specimen: CD4+ T cells sorted from a lymph node. These receptors were taken from a C3H/HeJ mouse with alopecia areata. Mice of this strain are of MHC haplotype H2-k.

This clone was counted between two and nine times. Gene names and germline refer to mouse. The read halts 4 residues ahead of the CDR3 end, with the missing end drawn from the germline J gene. This chain joins TRBV13-1 and TRBJ1-1, with 9 nucleotides matching TRBD1. The CDR3 has 14 amino acids. Germline CDR1 and CDR2: NSHNY and SYGAGN. The covered CDR3 bases are TGTGCCAGCAGTGAACAACCGGGACAGGGA. It specifies CASSEQPGQG. The entire CDR3 is CASSEQPGQGEVFF.

This clone was detected a few times. Gene names denote mouse genes. Sequencing ends 4 residues short of the CDR3 end; the germline J gene provides the rest. This chain uses TRBV1 with TRBJ1-1, with 11 bases identical to TRBD1. The CDR3 totals 15 residues. V shed 3 bases and J 4 bases; nucleotides not matched to a gene: 4. Germline-derived CDR1 and CDR2 are NSQYPW and LRSPGD (reference sequence). This CDR3 is CTCSALGQGATEVFF. The CDR3 DNA, read in part, is TGCACCTGCAGTGCGTTAGGACAGGGGGCCACA. The entire variable domain, with the rest obtained from reference TRBV1 and TRBJ1-1, is as follows: VTLLEQNPRWRLVPRGQAVNLRCILKNSQYPWMSWYQQDLQKQLQWLFTLRSPGDKEVKSLPGADYLATRVTDTELRLQVANMSQGRTLYCTCSALGQGATEVFFGKGTRLTVV.

This clone has just a few counts. Each gene name is a mouse one. The read stops 4 residues short of the end of the CDR3; the missing end is completed from the germline J gene. The rearrangement links TRBV19 to TRBJ2-2; 10 nucleotides align to TRBD2. J was trimmed by 6 bases and V by 5 bases; bases with no gene match: 7. The CDR3 is 15 amino acids. Germline V gives CDR1 FNHDT, CDR2 SITEND (reference sequence). CDR3 DNA, as far as it was read: TGTGCCAGCAGCCCCAGACTGGGGGGCGCCGGG. Protein: CASSPRLGGAG. In full, the CDR3 is CASSPRLGGAGQLYF.

This clone has more than one count but fewer than ten. The gene symbols are mouse symbols. The read comes to an end 4 residues before the CDR3 does, leaving the germline J gene to fill in the end. The rearrangement uses TRBV13-2 and TRBJ2-2; TRBD2 matches 7 bases. The CDR3 extends over 14 amino acids. V shed 9 bases and J 2 bases; nucleotides not matched to a gene: 7. Germline V lookup: CDR1 NNHNN, CDR2 SYGAGS (reference sequence). The CDR3 bases that were read are TGTGCCACTCGGGGGGGAGGGAACACCGGG. Residues: CATRGGGNTG. The whole CDR3 protein is CATRGGGNTGQLYF.

At least ten counts were recorded for this clone. Genes here carry mouse names. The sequence runs out 4 residues before the end of the CDR3; the remainder is reconstructed from the germline J gene. V usage is TRBV13-1 and J usage is TRBJ2-2; the match to TRBD1 covers 10 bases. The germline V gene has CDR1 NSHNY and CDR2 SYGAGN. This CDR3 is 16 amino acids long. The V segment lost 3 bases and the J segment 4 bases; nucleotides outside the gene matches: 6. Partial CDR3 DNA: TGTGCCAGCAGTGGTTCCGGGACAGGGGCCACCGGG. The encoded protein is CASSGSGTGATG. The entire CDR3 protein is CASSGSGTGATGQLYF.

This clone turned up a few times. The gene symbols are mouse symbols. The read ends 4 residues early relative to the CDR3; the germline J gene fills the gap. In the same sample, other DNA sequences code for this CDR3. The J gene is TRBJ2-3, the V gene TRBV1, with 7 bases that match TRBD1. This CDR3 contains 15 residues. The junction had 1 base not matched to a gene; V was cut back by 1 base and J by 0 bases. CDR1 and CDR2 from the germline V gene are NSQYPW and LRSPGD (reference sequence). The CDR3 spells CTCSAGTGSAETLYF. CDR3 bases read: TGCACCTGCAGTGCAGGGACAGGAAGTGCAGAA.

Worth noting for this clone: Gene labels here are mouse ones. With the read ending 4 residues before the CDR3 end, the germline J gene is used to fill in that end. The V gene is TRBV17, the J gene TRBJ2-7, with a weak D call TRBD1 (6 bases). Trimming took 0 bases from V and 0 from J, leaving 12 bases between them. Germline CDR1 reads MNHDT; CDR2 reads YYDKIL. CDR3 length: 16 residues. This CDR3 is CASSRDEQGSSYEQYF. The covered CDR3 bases are TGTGCTAGCAGTAGAGATGAGCAGGGGAGCTCCTAT.

Concerning this clone itself: Since a much larger clone is just one base distant, this may be a read error. The genes are named according to mouse. With the read ending 4 residues before the CDR3 end, the germline J gene is used to fill in that end. Different DNA sequences within this sample yield the same CDR3. This sequence joins TRBV19 and TRBJ1-1, with 9 positions matching TRBD1. With V trimmed by 5 bases and J by 0 bases, 2 bases remained unmatched. Looked up from germline, CDR1 is FNHDT and CDR2 is SITEND (reference sequence). The length of the CDR3 is 14 residues. CDR3 sequence reads: CASRRQGANTEVFF. Partial CDR3 DNA: TGTGCCAGCAGGCGACAGGGGGCAAACACA.

The table lists this clone with a few counts. The genes and germline here are from mouse. The read comes to an end 4 residues before the CDR3 does, leaving the germline J gene to fill in the end. V is TRBV1 and J is TRBJ2-1; TRBD1 matches at 8 bases. Germline V gene data show CDR1 as NSQYPW and CDR2 as LRSPGD (reference sequence). There are 14 residues in the CDR3. The J segment lost 5 bases and the V segment lost 3 bases, leaving 3 bases of the junction unmatched. The covered CDR3 bases are TGCACCTGCAGTGCTTCGGACAGGGATGCT. Its translation: CTCSASDRDA. The whole CDR3 protein is CTCSASDRDAEQFF.

This clone occurred a few times. Genes and germline come from the mouse. With the read ending 4 residues before the CDR3 end, the germline J gene is used to fill in that end. The chain is built from TRBV17 and TRBJ2-5; the D gene is possibly TRBD1 (5 bases). The CDR3 totals 13 residues. Trimming shortened V by 8 bases and J by 0 bases, and 9 bases separated the two germline ends. The V gene's germline CDR1 is MNHDT and CDR2 YYDKIL. The part of the CDR3 DNA that was read is TGTGCTAGCGTACAGGATAACCAAGAC. As protein: CASVQDNQD. The entire CDR3 is CASVQDNQDTQYF.

At least ten counts were recorded for this clone. Genes and germline are mouse. The CDR3 is cut off 4 residues early in the read; its end comes from the germline J gene. The rearrangement joins TRBV17 to TRBJ1-2; possible D gene TRBD1, 6 bases. The CDR3 runs 14 residues. V lost 4 bases, J lost 1 base, and 10 bases lay in between. CDR1 and CDR2 from the germline V gene are MNHDT and YYDKIL. The CDR3 sequence is CASSTRGRNSDYTF. CDR3 DNA, as far as it was read: TGTGCTAGCAGTACGAGGGGGAGAAACTCC.

In regard to this clone: Germline and genes here are mouse. The CDR3 end falls 4 residues outside the read, so it is completed with the germline J gene. This sequence joins TRBV19 and TRBJ2-3, with D possibly being TRBD1 (5 bases). V was cut by 2 bases and J by 2 bases, with 9 bases left in between. Germline lookup yields CDR1 FNHDT and CDR2 SITEND (reference sequence). The CDR3 has 14 amino acids. The CDR3 here is CASSIPGFAETLYF. CDR3 bases read: TGTGCCAGCAGTATTCCAGGGTTTGCAGAA.

On this clone: Gene names denote mouse genes. The read stops 4 residues short of the end of the CDR3; the missing end is completed from the germline J gene. Additional DNA sequences in this sample encode the identical CDR3. J is TRBJ2-2 and V is TRBV1, with 7 nucleotides matching TRBD2. The V and J ends lost 0 bases and 2 bases, in that order; junction bases with no gene match: 3. CDR1 NSQYPW and CDR2 LRSPGD come from the germline V gene (reference sequence). The CDR3 consists of 16 residues. The part of the CDR3 DNA that was read is TGCACCTGCAGTGCAGAGGGGGGGACGAACACCGGG. It is translated as CTCSAEGGTNTG. The CDR3, in full, reads CTCSAEGGTNTGQLYF. Full variable domain (missing parts from reference TRBV1 and TRBJ2-2): VTLLEQNPRWRLVPRGQAVNLRCILKNSQYPWMSWYQQDLQKQLQWLFTLRSPGDKEVKSLPGADYLATRVTDTELRLQVANMSQGRTLYCTCSAEGGTNTGQLYFGEGSKLTVL.

This clone was observed a handful of times. Mouse gene names and germline throughout. The CDR3 end lies 4 residues beyond the end of the read and is filled in from the germline J gene. The same CDR3 can be traced to other DNA sequences in this sample. This rearrangement joins TRBV1 to TRBJ2-3; the D gene is possibly TRBD2 (5 bases). The V end lost 0 bases, the J end lost 1 base, and 8 bases lay between the germline ends. The CDR3 covers 15 residues. Germline values: CDR1 NSQYPW, CDR2 LRSPGD (reference sequence). Incomplete CDR3 DNA: TGCACCTGCAGTGCAGATCTACTGGGTGCAGAA. Translated, it gives CTCSADLLGAE. The whole CDR3 protein is CTCSADLLGAETLYF.